This TCR beta chain was profiled in a study of CD8 T cells in Susac syndrome. This clonotype has just one count. TEMRA cells underwent FACS enrichment and CD8+ and CD4+ T cells underwent negative isolation. RNA in amounts of about 0.5 to 1 ug was reverse transcribed with random hexamers. Amplification of TCR beta CDR3 used immunoSEQ multiplex PCR across 54 Vbeta and 13 Jbeta. Each CDR3 protein is one row after TCRdb ran MiXCR on the immunoSEQ multiplex PCR reads. The sample holds 200,000 to 300,000 distinct CDR3 sequences, 90% to 96% seen once. Germline V lookup: CDR1 GTSNPN, CDR2 SVGIG (reference sequence). This CDR3 comprises 14 residues. The V and J ends lost 3 bases and 6 bases, in that order; junction bases with no gene match: 7.

The sequencing input was CD4+ T cells from PBMCs. The source is a human donor with Susac syndrome. The chain carries TRBV30 and TRBJ2-7, with 11 nucleotides matching TRBD2. CDR3 region: CAWRPTSGMGEQYF. As DNA, the CDR3 is TGTGCCTGGAGGCCGACTAGCGGGATGGGCGAGCAGTACTTC. Drawing the rest from reference TRBV30 and TRBJ2-7, the complete variable domain is SQTIHQWPATLVQPVGSPLSLECTVEGTSNPNLYWYRQAAGRGLQLLFYSVGIGQISSEVPQNLSASRPQDRQFILSSKKLLLSDSGFYLCAWRPTSGMGEQYFGPGTRLTVT.